The 13 T cell receptor beta chains below all came from one sample that was sequenced in a study of early T cells in non-severe SARS-CoV-2 infection. TCRdb reanalysed the 5' RACE reads using MiXCR and keeps one entry per CDR3 protein. The data hold tens of thousands of distinct CDR3 sequences, with about 4% observed a single time. The material sequenced was whole blood. All receptors come from an adult who was a healthcare worker with PCR-confirmed SARS-CoV-2 infection or an uninfected control (not recorded which).

Ten or more counts support this clonotype. The chain is built from TRBV2 and TRBJ2-2, with D possibly TRBD1 on 5 matching bases. Trimming left V 4 bases short and J 0 bases short, with 9 bases between. The CDR3 contains 15 residues. The germline CDR1 and CDR2 sequences are SNHLY and FYNNEI. The CDR3 sequence is CASSGRVANTGELFF. CDR3 bases: TGTGCCAGCAGTGGCAGGGTCGCGAACACCGGGGAGCTGTTTTTT.

This clonotype appeared many times. The chain employs TRBV20-1 and TRBJ1-4, with 9 bases that match TRBD1. The length of the CDR3 is 13 residues. CDR1 and CDR2 (germline): DFQATT, SNEGSKA (reference sequence). After removal of 6 bases from V and 8 bases from J, the junction contained 7 bases not matched to a gene. CDR3 nucleotide sequence: TGCAGTGCAGAGGGACAGGGCTCCGAAAAACTGTTTTTT. Translating gives CSAEGQGSEKLFF.

This clonotype appeared many times. The V call is TRBV30, the J call TRBJ2-7; D is ambiguous. The CDR3 has 12 residues. The germline V gene has CDR1 GTSNPN and CDR2 SVGIG (reference sequence). The germline V and J ends were trimmed by 1 base and 0 bases, with 4 bases remaining between them. The CDR3 loop reads CAWSASSYEQYF. Written as DNA, the CDR3 is TGTGCCTGGAGTGCCAGCTCCTACGAGCAGTACTTC.

This clonotype was counted at least ten times. The rearrangement uses TRBV20-1 and TRBJ1-1; D unresolved. The CDR3 runs 13 residues. CDR1 DFQATT and CDR2 SNEGSKA come from the germline V gene (reference sequence). Deletions cut 4 bases from V and 3 bases from J, with 12 bases between. CDR3 residues: CSAKPKRDTEAFF. Written as DNA, the CDR3 is TGCAGTGCTAAGCCTAAACGGGACACTGAAGCTTTCTTT.

Ten or more counts support this clonotype. The chain links TRBV2 to TRBJ2-5; 9 bases agree with TRBD1. The CDR3 consists of 16 residues. The ends lost 4 bases at V and 6 bases at J; junction bases unmatched: 12. Per the germline V gene, CDR1 is SNHLY and CDR2 is FYNNEI. CDR3 DNA: TGTGCCAGCAGTGGGGGAAGTACAGGGGGCGCGAAGACCCAGTACTTC. Encoded protein: CASSGGSTGGAKTQYF. The full variable domain, in which reference TRBV2 and TRBJ2-5 provide the parts outside the CDR3, is EPEVTQTPSHQVTQMGQEVILRCVPISNHLYFYWYRQILGQKVEFLVSFYNNEISEKSEIFDDQFSVERPDGSNFTLKIRSTKLEDSAMYFCASSGGSTGGAKTQYFGPGTRLLVL.

This clonotype was seen repeatedly, ten times or more. The rearrangement uses TRBV7-9 and TRBJ2-3, with D unclear. CDR3 length equals 14 residues. The V end was cut by 5 bases, the J end by 1 base, with 10 bases between. Germline V CDR1 and CDR2: SEHNR, FQNEAQ (reference sequence). The CDR3 here is CASSPQGRTDTQYF. DNA of the CDR3: TGTGCCAGCAGCCCCCAAGGACGCACAGATACGCAGTATTTT.

This clonotype was detected ten times or more. This chain joins TRBV19 and TRBJ2-1, with D uncertain. V was pared by 2 bases and J by 2 bases, with 16 bases between. In germline, CDR1 is LNHDA, CDR2 SQIVND (reference sequence). The CDR3 extends over 17 amino acids. Written as DNA, the CDR3 is TGTGCCAGTAGTATACTCTCCGGGTCCTCCCCCTACAATGAGCAGTTCTTC. Residues: CASSILSGSSPYNEQFF.

On this clonotype itself: This may come from a read error, since a much larger clone is one base off. The V gene is TRBV29-1, the J gene TRBJ2-7; tentatively, D is TRBD1 (6 bases). The germline CDR1 and CDR2 sequences are SQVTM and ANQGSEA. This CDR3 is 15 amino acids long. Trimming stripped 3 bases from V and 3 bases from J, with 18 bases between. The CDR3 sequence is CSVEIWDKALYEQYF. The DNA of the CDR3 is TGCAGCGTTGAGATTTGGGACAAGGCTCTCTACGAGCAGTACTTC.

This clonotype was counted ten times or more. The chain couples TRBV11-2 to TRBJ2-3; D might be TRBD2 (6 bases). CDR1 and CDR2 from the germline V gene are SGHAT and FQNNGV. Trimming took 5 bases from V and 2 from J, leaving 14 bases between them. The CDR3 has 15 amino acids. As DNA, the CDR3 is TGTGCCAGCAGCCACCCAGCGGGCAACACAGATACGCAGTATTTT. This gives the protein CASSHPAGNTDTQYF. Combining the CDR3 with reference TRBV11-2 and TRBJ2-3 gives the whole variable domain EAGVAQSPRYKIIEKRQSVAFWCNPISGHATLYWYQQILGQGPKLLIQFQNNGVVDDSQLPKDRFSAERLKGVDSTLKIQPAKLEDSAVYLCASSHPAGNTDTQYFGPGTRLTVL.

This clonotype has just a few counts. Since a much larger clone is just one base distant, this may be a read error. The CDR3 spells CASSLGVSMAQYF. Here the CDR3 DNA reads TGTGCTAGCAGCTTAGGGGTTTCCATGGCCCAGTACTTC. This sequence joins TRBV7-7 and TRBJ2-5; a possible D gene is TRBD1 (5 bases). The CDR3 covers 13 residues. CDR1 is SSHAT, CDR2 FNYEAQ, per germline (reference sequence).

This clonotype was recorded many times. The gene calls are TRBV7-6 and TRBJ2-6; D uncertain. Germline values: CDR1 SGHVS, CDR2 FNYEAQ. The V gene lost 5 bases and the J gene lost 0 bases, with 8 bases spanning the gap. The CDR3 extends over 15 amino acids. The CDR3 DNA reads as TGTGCCAGCAGCCCCACGAACTCTGGGGCCAACGTCCTGACTTTC. Translation: CASSPTNSGANVLTF.

Note on this clonotype: Mismatch with germline at one junction end may stem from a read error. The V gene is TRBV4-1, the J gene TRBJ1-2, with D perhaps matching TRBD1 (5 bases). This CDR3 contains 15 residues. Germline V gives CDR1 MGHRA, CDR2 YSYEKL. In DNA form, the CDR3 reads TGCGCCAGCAGACAAGAATGGAGGGGATTCTATGGCTACACCTTC. Protein sequence: CASRQEWRGFYGYTF.

This clonotype has ten or more counts. This chain links TRBV9 with TRBJ1-1; D uncertain. The CDR3 length is 13 residues. Trimming removed 0 bases at V and 3 bases at J, with 6 bases between. CDR1 and CDR2 (germline): SGDLS, YYNGEE. CDR3 in DNA: TGTGCCAGCAGCGTAGAACGTCACACTGAAGCTTTCTTT. Protein product: CASSVERHTEAFF. Together with reference TRBV9 and TRBJ1-1, the CDR3 gives the full variable domain: DSGVTQTPKHLITATGQRVTLRCSPRSGDLSVYWYQQSLDQGLQFLIQYYNGEERAKGNILERFSAQQFPDLHSELNLSSLELGDSALYFCASSVERHTEAFFGQGTRLTVV.